This T cell receptor (beta chain) was captured in a study of T cell responses to AZD1222 COVID-19 vaccine. Whole-study results and caveats: Compared with day 0, the breadth and depth of the Spike-specific TCR repertoire rose significantly after two doses of AZD1222. AZD1222 recipients seropositive at baseline numbered only five to seven.

Between the trimmed V and J ends, which lost 3 bases and 3 bases, there was a span of 8 bases. The germline CDR1 and CDR2 sequences are PRHDT and FYEKMQ (reference sequence). The CDR3 runs to 13 residues. Details on this clone: The antigen is unknown.

Sequenced by immunoSEQ multiplex PCR; TCRdb stores in-frame clones only, minus some. This sample yields about 130,000 clones, of which 75% to 90% are seen a single time; roughly 6.3% belongs to the top ten. The input for sequencing was peripheral blood, taken on day 0 of AZD1222 vaccination. The chain combines TRBV13 with TRBJ1-2, with D possibly matching TRBD1 (5 bases). This TCR derives from an adult in good health. In nucleotides, the CDR3 is TGTGCCAGCAGCTTTGGGGACGACTATGGCTACACCTTC. It yields the protein CASSFGDDYGYTF.